This T cell receptor beta chain was found in a study of T cell changes during pregnancy in multiple sclerosis. A single count supports this clone. Repertoires were generated with immunoSEQ multiplex PCR, while TCRdb's copy carries only in-frame clones and drops some. This table holds roughly 48,000 clones, almost 95% found once. This CDR3 region has 13 residues. With V trimmed by 5 bases and J by 2 bases, 2 bases remained unmatched. Germline lookup yields CDR1 ENHRY and CDR2 SYGVKD. The chain uses TRBV10-3 and TRBJ2-5; 7 positions agree with TRBD1. The sample consisted of CD4+ T cells from peripheral blood mononuclear cells, taken in the third trimester of pregnancy. This receptor was obtained from a female donor with multiple sclerosis, enrolled in a pregnancy study. The CDR3 nucleotides are TGTGCCATCAGTACGGGACAGCAAGAGACCCAGTACTTC. Residues: CAISTGQQETQYF.